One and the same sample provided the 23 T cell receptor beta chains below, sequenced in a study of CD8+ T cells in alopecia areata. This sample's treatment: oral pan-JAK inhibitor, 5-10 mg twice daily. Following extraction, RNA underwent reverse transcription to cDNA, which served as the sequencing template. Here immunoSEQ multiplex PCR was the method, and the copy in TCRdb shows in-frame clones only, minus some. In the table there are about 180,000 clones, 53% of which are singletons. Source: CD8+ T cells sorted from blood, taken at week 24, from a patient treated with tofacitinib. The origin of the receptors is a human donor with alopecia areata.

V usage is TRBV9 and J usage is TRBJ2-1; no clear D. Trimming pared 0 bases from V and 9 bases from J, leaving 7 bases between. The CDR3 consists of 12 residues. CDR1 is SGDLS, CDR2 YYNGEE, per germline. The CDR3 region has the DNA TGTGCCAGCAGCGTAGTAAACTCTGAGCAGTTCTTC. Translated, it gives CASSVVNSEQFF.

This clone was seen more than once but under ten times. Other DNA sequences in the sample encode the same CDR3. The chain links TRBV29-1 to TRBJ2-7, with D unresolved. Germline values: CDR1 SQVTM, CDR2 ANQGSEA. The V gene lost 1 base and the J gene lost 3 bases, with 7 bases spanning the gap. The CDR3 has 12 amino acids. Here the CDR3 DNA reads TGCAGCGTTGAAGGGCAGGACTACGAGCAGTACTTC. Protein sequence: CSVEGQDYEQYF.

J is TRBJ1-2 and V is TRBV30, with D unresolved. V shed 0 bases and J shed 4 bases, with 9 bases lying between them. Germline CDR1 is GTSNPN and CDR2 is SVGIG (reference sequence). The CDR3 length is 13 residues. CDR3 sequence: CAWSVHLSYGYTF. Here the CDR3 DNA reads TGTGCCTGGAGTGTACATCTGTCCTATGGCTACACCTTC. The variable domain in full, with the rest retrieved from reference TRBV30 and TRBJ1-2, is SQTIHQWPATLVQPVGSPLSLECTVEGTSNPNLYWYRQAAGRGLQLLFYSVGIGQISSEVPQNLSASRPQDRQFILSSKKLLLSDSGFYLCAWSVHLSYGYTFGSGTRLTVV.

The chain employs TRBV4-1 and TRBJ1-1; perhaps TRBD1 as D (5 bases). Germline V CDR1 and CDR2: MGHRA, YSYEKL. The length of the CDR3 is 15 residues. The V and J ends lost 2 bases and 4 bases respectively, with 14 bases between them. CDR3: CASSQWGEGGTEAFF. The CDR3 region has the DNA TGCGCCAGCAGCCAATGGGGGGAAGGAGGCACTGAAGCTTTCTTT.

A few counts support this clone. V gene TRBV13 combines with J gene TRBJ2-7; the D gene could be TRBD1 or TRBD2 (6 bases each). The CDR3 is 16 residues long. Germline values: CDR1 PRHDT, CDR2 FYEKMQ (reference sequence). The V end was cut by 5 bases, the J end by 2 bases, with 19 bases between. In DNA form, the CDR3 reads TGTGCCAGCAGCCCAAGGTCCCGGGGGCGCACCTACGAGCAGTACTTC. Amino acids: CASSPRSRGRTYEQYF.

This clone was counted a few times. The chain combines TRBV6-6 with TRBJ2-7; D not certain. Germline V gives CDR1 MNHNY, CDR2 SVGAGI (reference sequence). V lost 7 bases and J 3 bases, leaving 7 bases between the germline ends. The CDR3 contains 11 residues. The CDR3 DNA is TGTGCCAGCACCACGGGCTACGAGCAGTACTTC. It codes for CASTTGYEQYF.

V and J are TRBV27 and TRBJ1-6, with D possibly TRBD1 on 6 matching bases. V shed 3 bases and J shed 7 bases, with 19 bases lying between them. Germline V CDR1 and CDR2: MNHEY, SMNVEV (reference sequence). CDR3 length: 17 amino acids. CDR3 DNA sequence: TGTGCCAGCAGTTTTTTGGGGGCCGCAGGGCGGAATTCACCCCTCCACTTT. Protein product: CASSFLGAAGRNSPLHF.

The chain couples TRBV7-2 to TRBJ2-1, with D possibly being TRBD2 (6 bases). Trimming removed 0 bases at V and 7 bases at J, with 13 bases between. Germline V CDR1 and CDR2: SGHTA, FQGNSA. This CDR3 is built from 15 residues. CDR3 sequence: CASSLAIGGLNEQFF. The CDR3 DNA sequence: TGTGCCAGCAGCTTAGCGATCGGGGGTTTGAATGAGCAGTTCTTC.

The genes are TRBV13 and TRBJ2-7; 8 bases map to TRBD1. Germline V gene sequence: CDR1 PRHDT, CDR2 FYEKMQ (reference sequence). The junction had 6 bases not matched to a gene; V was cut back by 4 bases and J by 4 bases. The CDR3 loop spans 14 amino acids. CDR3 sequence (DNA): TGTGCCAGCAGCTCCCGGGACAGGTTTTACGAGCAGTACTTC. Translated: CASSSRDRFYEQYF.

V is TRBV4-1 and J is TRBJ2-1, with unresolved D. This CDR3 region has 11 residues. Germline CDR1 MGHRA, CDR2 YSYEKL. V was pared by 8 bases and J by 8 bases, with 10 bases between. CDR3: CASGSWDEQFF. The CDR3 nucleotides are TGCGCCAGCGGCTCATGGGATGAGCAGTTCTTC.

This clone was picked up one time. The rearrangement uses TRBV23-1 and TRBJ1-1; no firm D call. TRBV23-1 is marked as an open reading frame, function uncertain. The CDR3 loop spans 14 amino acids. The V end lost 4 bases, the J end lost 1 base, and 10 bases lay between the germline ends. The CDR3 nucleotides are TGCGCCAGCAGTCGAAAGTACAGGAACACTGAAGCTTTCTTT. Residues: CASSRKYRNTEAFF.

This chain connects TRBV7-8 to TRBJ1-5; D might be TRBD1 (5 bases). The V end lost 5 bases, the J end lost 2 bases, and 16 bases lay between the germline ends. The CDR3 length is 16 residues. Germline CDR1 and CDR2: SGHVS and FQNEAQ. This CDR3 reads CASSLRSGRGNQPQHF. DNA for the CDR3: TGTGCCAGCAGCCTTAGGTCGGGCAGGGGCAATCAGCCCCAGCATTTT.

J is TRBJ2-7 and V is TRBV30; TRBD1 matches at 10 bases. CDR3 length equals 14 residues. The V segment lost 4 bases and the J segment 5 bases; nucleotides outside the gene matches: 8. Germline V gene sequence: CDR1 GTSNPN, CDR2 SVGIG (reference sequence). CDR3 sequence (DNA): TGTGCCTGGACCACCGGGACAGGGGCGGACGAGCAGTACTTC. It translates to CAWTTGTGADEQYF.

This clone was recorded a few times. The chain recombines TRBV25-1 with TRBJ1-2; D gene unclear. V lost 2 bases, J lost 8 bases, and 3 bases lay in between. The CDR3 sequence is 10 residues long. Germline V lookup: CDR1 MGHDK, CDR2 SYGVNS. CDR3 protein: CASSEDGYTF. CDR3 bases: TGTGCCAGCAGTGAAGACGGCTACACCTTC.

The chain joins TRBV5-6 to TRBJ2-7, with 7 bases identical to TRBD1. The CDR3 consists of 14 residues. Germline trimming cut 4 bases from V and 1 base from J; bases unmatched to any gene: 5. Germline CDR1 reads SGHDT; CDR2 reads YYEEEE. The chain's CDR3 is CASSNRDSSYEQYF. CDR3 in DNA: TGTGCCAGCAGCAACCGGGACAGTTCCTACGAGCAGTACTTC.

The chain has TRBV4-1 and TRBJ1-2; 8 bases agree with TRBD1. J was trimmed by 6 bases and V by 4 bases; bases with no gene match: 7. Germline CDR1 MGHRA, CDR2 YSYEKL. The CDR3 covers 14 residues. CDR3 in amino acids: CASSPTRQGNGYTF. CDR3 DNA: TGCGCCAGCAGCCCGACTAGACAGGGGAATGGCTACACCTTC.

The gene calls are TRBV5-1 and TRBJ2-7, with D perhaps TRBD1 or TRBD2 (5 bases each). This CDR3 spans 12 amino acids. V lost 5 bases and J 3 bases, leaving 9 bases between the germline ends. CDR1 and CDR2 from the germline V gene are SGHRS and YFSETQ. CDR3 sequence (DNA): TGCGCCAGCAGTCGAGGGGACTACGAGCAGTACTTC. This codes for CASSRGDYEQYF.

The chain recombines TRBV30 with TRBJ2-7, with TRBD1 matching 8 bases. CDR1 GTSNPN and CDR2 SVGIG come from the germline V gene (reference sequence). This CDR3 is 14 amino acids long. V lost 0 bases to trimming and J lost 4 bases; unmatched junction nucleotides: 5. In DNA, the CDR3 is TGTGCCTGGAGTGTACGGCAGGGGGCTTACGAGCAGTACTTC. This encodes CAWSVRQGAYEQYF.

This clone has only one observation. The chain's CDR3 is CAISPLDQETQYF. The CDR3 nucleotides are TGTGCCATCAGTCCGTTAGACCAAGAGACCCAGTACTTC. The V call is TRBV10-3, the J call TRBJ2-5, with D hard to call. CDR1 ENHRY and CDR2 SYGVKD come from the germline V gene. The ends were cut back, 5 bases at V and 0 bases at J, with 7 bases in the middle. This CDR3 is 13 amino acids long.

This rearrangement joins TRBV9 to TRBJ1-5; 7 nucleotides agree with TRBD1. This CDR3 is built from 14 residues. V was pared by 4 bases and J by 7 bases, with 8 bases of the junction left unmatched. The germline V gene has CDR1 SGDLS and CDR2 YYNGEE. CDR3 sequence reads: CASSPGQSDQPQHF. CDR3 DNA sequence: TGTGCCAGCAGCCCGGGACAGTCGGACCAGCCCCAGCATTTT.

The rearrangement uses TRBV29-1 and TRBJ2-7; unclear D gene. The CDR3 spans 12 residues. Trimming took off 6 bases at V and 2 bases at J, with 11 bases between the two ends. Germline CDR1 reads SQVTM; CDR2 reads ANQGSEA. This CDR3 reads CSVRVGTYEQYF. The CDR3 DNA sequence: TGCAGCGTCCGGGTGGGAACCTACGAGCAGTACTTC.

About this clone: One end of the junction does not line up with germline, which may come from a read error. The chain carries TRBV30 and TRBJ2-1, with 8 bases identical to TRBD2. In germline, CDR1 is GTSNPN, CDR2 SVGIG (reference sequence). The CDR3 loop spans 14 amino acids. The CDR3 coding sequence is TGTGCCTGGTCTAGAGAGGGACTAGAGAATGTGCAGTTCTTC. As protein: CAWSREGLENVQFF.

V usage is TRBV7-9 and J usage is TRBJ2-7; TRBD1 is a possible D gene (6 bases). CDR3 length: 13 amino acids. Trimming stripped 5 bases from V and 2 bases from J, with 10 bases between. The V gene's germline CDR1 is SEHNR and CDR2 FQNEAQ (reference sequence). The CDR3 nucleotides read TGTGCCAGCAGCGCAGACAGGCCCTACGAGCAGTACTTC. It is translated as CASSADRPYEQYF.